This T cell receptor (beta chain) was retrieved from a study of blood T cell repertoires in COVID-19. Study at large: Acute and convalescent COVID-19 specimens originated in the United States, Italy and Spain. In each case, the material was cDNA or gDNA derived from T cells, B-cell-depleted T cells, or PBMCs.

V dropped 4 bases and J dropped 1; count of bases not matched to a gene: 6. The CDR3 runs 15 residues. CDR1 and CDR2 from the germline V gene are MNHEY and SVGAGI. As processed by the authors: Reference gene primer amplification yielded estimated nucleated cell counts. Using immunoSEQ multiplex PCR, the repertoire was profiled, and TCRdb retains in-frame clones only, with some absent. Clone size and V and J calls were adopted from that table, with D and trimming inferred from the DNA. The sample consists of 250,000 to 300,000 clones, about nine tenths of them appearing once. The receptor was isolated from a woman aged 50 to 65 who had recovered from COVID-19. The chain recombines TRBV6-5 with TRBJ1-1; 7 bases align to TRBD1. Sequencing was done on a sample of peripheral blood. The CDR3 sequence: CASSSTQGWNTEAFF. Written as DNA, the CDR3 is TGTGCCAGCAGTTCAACACAGGGGTGGAACACTGAAGCTTTCTTT.